This T cell receptor (beta chain) was sequenced in a study of resident and recirculating memory T cells in vitiligo. Study results and caveats: Non-conserved TCRs across sites and patients suggested distinct clones per lesion.

Produced via immunoSEQ multiplex PCR; TCRdb's table is partial and in-frame only. The sample shows roughly 80,000 clones, 90% to 95% of them seen only once. Germline CDR1 and CDR2: SNHLY and FYNNEI. The ends lost 5 bases at V and 0 bases at J; junction bases unmatched: 3. The CDR3 has 15 residues. Patients had to be free of confetti depigmentation, indicating active vitiligo. To note about this clone: The target antigen is unknown.

The rearrangement links TRBV2 to TRBJ2-1; 8 bases are shared with TRBD1. The sequenced material came from blood. This receptor was identified in a male donor with vitiligo. DNA for the CDR3: TGTGCCAGCAGTCTACAGGGGGTCTCCTACAATGAGCAGTTCTTC. Translating gives CASSLQGVSYNEQFF.